The next 8 T cell receptor beta chains were all read from a single sample in a study of T-cell memory formation after mild COVID-19. One entry per CDR3 protein, called by TCRdb with MiXCR from the 5' RACE reads. The sample consists of about 160,000 distinct CDR3 sequences, 30% to 35% of them appearing once. The specimen was PBMCs or a T cell subset sorted from them (not recorded which). The receptors stem from an adult woman who had mild COVID-19 (a few samples of this study predate the infection). Cell type and time point are not known.

The chain joins TRBV24-1 to TRBJ1-1; D is unclear. V lost 7 bases and J lost 4, with 6 bases in between. The CDR3 is made up of 11 amino acids. Germline V gene sequence: CDR1 KGHDR, CDR2 SFDVKD. CDR3 coding DNA: TGTGCCACCAGATACGGCACTGAAGCTTTCTTT. This translates into CATRYGTEAFF.

The chain combines TRBV4-2 with TRBJ2-1, with 8 bases aligning to TRBD2. Trimming removed 0 bases from V and 3 bases from J; junction bases left unmatched: 4. This CDR3 is 16 amino acids long. The germline gives CDR1 LGHNA, CDR2 YNFKEQ. The CDR3 spells CASSQEGLAGYNEQFF. CDR3 sequence (DNA): TGTGCCAGCAGCCAAGAAGGGCTAGCGGGCTACAATGAGCAGTTCTTC.

The gene calls are TRBV7-9 and TRBJ2-5, with D possibly TRBD1 on 6 matching bases. The length of the CDR3 is 15 residues. Germline CDR1 and CDR2: SEHNR and FQNEAQ (reference sequence). V dropped 1 base and J dropped 3 bases, with 12 bases sitting between them. DNA of the CDR3: TGTGCCAGCAGCTTAGATCCGGACAGAGAAGAGACCCAGTACTTC. This sequence encodes CASSLDPDREETQYF. Together with reference TRBV7-9 and TRBJ2-5, the CDR3 gives the full variable domain: DTGVSQNPRHKITKRGQNVTFRCDPISEHNRLYWYRQTLGQGPEFLTYFQNEAQLEKSRLLSDRFSAERPKGSFSTLEIQRTEQGDSAMYLCASSLDPDREETQYFGPGTRLLVL.

The chain joins TRBV7-9 to TRBJ2-7; D is perhaps TRBD2 (5 bases). The CDR3 covers 14 residues. V shed 4 bases and J shed 1 base, with 11 bases lying between them. CDR1 is SEHNR, CDR2 FQNEAQ, per germline (reference sequence). CDR3: CASSSGRESYEQYF. Here the CDR3 DNA reads TGTGCCAGCAGCTCCGGAAGGGAGTCCTACGAGCAGTACTTC.

V gene TRBV28 combines with J gene TRBJ1-5; D ambiguous. With 6 bases removed from V and 3 bases from J, the gap between germline ends came to 15 bases. This CDR3 is 15 amino acids long. CDR1 and CDR2 (germline): MDHEN, SYDVKM. The CDR3 protein is CASSQSRRNNQPQHF. The CDR3 region has the DNA TGTGCCAGCAGCCAATCCCGCCGGAACAATCAGCCCCAGCATTTT.

The J gene is TRBJ2-2, the V gene TRBV12-3 or TRBV12-4; 7 nucleotides match TRBD1. Losses at the gene ends were 5 bases for V and 8 bases for J; bases not matched to a gene: 8. The CDR3 has 14 amino acids. This chain's CDR3 is CASSQQGSVGELFF. In DNA, the CDR3 is TGTGCCAGCAGTCAACAGGGGAGCGTGGGGGAGCTGTTTTTT.

This clonotype qualifies as medium-sized. V and J are TRBV24-1 and TRBJ2-1, with D perhaps assigned TRBD1 or TRBD2 (6 bases each). The CDR3 has 16 residues. Trimming left V 5 bases short and J 0 bases short, with 13 bases between. Germline CDR1 KGHDR, CDR2 SFDVKD. The CDR3 protein is CATSGMGGRSYNEQFF. The CDR3, as DNA: TGTGCCACCAGTGGGATGGGGGGCCGCTCCTACAATGAGCAGTTCTTC.

This clonotype was observed a handful of times. The chain joins TRBV6-1 to TRBJ2-7; D is unresolved. Germline V gives CDR1 MNHNS, CDR2 SASEGT. This CDR3 is built from 16 residues. V was clipped by 1 base and J by 3 bases, with 16 bases between them. The CDR3 region is CASSEEGSVDFYEQYF. The CDR3 DNA follows: TGTGCCAGCAGTGAAGAAGGGTCAGTAGATTTCTACGAGCAGTACTTC.